This T cell receptor beta chain was sequenced in a study of cytomegalovirus exposure and HLA in healthy donors. This clone turned up a few times. The germline V and J ends were trimmed by 7 bases and 4 bases, with 7 bases remaining between them. Germline values: CDR1 MNHEY, CDR2 SMNVEV (reference sequence). This CDR3 contains 11 residues. The PCR was carried out with 60 Vbeta primers and 13 Jbeta primers. Using immunoSEQ multiplex PCR, the repertoire was profiled, and TCRdb retains in-frame clones only, with some absent. The sample holds roughly 180,000 clones, 80% seen once. Specimen: PBMCs. The sequence was obtained from a woman aged 30 to 39 in good health and CMV-seronegative. The chain joins TRBV27 to TRBJ1-1; maybe TRBD1 (5 bases). The CDR3 here is CASKRGTEAFF. CDR3 in DNA: TGTGCCAGCAAAAGGGGCACTGAAGCTTTCTTT.